This T cell receptor beta chain originates from a study of T cell responses to AZD1222 COVID-19 vaccine (dated by TCRdb to about 2021). With regard to the full study: AZD1222 recipients with second doses at about 4 weeks or about 12 weeks were pooled, because spike-specific TCR depth and breadth did not differ between schedules. A total of around 240 trial participants underwent TCR sequencing, of whom 200 to 220 had received two doses of AZD1222 and about 26 had received two doses of the MenACWY control vaccine. Enrollment into the trials was organized by age into subgroups of 18-55, 56-69 and 70-plus years, and those subgroups contained approximately 160, 26 and 62 TCR-sequenced participants, respectively.

The time point label of this sample denotes: baseline before first vaccination. Vaccinee samples came from UK trials COV001 and COV002, including a single-blind randomized controlled phase 2/3 trial of AZD1222 (ChAdOx1 nCoV-19) in healthy adults. For TCRbeta chain sequencing, PBMC samples from trial participants were taken at day 0 and at day 28 after the second dose. The CDR3 regions of human TCRbeta chains were analyzed by immunosequencing. In the paper's pipeline: TCRs in the repertoires were compared against a reference library of SARS-CoV-2-specific TCRs that had been generated with the MIRA antigen-specificity platform. Breadth meant the fraction of unique TCRs that were SARS-CoV-2-associated, whereas depth meant the fraction of total T cells that were SARS-CoV-2-associated. Using the MIRA data, every spike-specific TCR was mapped to the spike region that the TCR reacted to and assigned to either a CD4 or a CD8 class. Log10-transformed breadth and depth values were compared by one-way ANOVA with Sidak's multiple comparisons tests. This immuneACCESS table, as held by TCRdb, lists in-frame sequences with V and J called but not all clones. Of the missing ones, under half trace to an unresolved V gene in checked studies; the others have no known cause. V and J calls and clone size are as listed in that table; D and trimming were resolved from the DNA. Recorded for this sample are 180,000 or so clones; 85% to 95% of them occurred a single time. Jointly, the top ten make up approximately 0.69% of the sample.

Points on this clone: Its antigen specificity is not known. No base quality values were provided; no much bigger clone lies one nucleotide off.

General findings and caveats noted by the study authors: The vaccine-associated CD4 TCRs covered the entire spike protein, and the dominant responses fell in regions 160-218 and 743-854. Reportedly, close to half of the unique spike-specific TCRs recognized epitopes lying outside the regions that are mutated in the B.1.351 and B.1.1.7 variants. Because no day 14 peak-response samples were available, the repertoires could be characterized only after the peak T cell response. Participants were mostly white British, with more females than males. The authors suggested clonal diversity may have been underestimated. In the small 56-69-year group, the increase in depth fell short of significance, most likely because of low power. Spike-specific TCR breadth and depth rose significantly after two AZD1222 doses compared with day 0 and with MenACWY recipients. Conclusions about previously exposed vaccinees were limited because only five to seven AZD1222 recipients were SARS-CoV-2 seropositive at baseline.

The CDR3 measures 14 amino acids from cysteine to phenylalanine. CDR3 DNA only is kept here, 42 bases in frame from base 1. Between the V and J ends, shortened by 5 bases and 2 bases respectively, the junction contains 7 bases. The germline V gene (reference sequence) specifies MNHEY as CDR1 and SMNVEV as CDR2. The source of this sequence is an adult in good health. Sequencing used peripheral blood, obtained on day 0 of AZD1222 vaccination. The chain is encoded by TRBV27 joined to TRBJ2-6; too little of a D gene remains to name it. The sequence in DNA is TGTGCCAGCAGTGTCCGACCTGGGGCCAACGTCCTGACTTTC. This codes for CASSVRPGANVLTF.